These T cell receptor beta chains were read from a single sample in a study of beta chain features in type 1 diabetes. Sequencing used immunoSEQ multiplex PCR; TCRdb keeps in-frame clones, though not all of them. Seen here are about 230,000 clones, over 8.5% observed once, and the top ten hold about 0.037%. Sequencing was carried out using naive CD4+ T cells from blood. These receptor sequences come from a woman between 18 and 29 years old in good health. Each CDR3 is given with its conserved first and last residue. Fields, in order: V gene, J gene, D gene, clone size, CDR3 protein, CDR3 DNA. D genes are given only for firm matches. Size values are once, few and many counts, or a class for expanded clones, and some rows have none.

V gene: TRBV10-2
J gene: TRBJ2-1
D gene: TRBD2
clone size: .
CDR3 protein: CASSESPPGLAYNEQFF
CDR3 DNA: TGCGCCAGCAGTGAGTCACCACCGGGACTAGCGTACAATGAGCAGTTCTTC

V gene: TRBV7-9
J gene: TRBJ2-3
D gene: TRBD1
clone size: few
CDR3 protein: CASSFTGARTDTQYF
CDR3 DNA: TGTGCCAGCAGCTTTACAGGGGCACGCACAGATACGCAGTATTTT

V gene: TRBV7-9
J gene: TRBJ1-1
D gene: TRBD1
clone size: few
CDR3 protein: CASSLGQGFEAFF
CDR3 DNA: TGTGCCAGCAGCTTAGGACAGGGGTTTGAAGCTTTCTTT

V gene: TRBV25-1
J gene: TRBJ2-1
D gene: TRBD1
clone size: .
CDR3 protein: CASSDLGQGRNEQFF
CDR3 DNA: TGTGCCAGCAGTGACCTGGGACAGGGGCGGAATGAGCAGTTCTTC

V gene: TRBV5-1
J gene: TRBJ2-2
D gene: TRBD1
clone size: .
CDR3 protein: CASSPLTGTGRAGELFF
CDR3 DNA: TGCGCCAGCAGCCCGTTAACCGGGACAGGGCGGGCCGGGGAGCTGTTTTTT

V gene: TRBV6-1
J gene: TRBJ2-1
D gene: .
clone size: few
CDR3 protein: CASSEVRQHNEQFF
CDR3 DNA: TGTGCCAGCAGTGAAGTTCGACAGCACAATGAGCAGTTCTTC

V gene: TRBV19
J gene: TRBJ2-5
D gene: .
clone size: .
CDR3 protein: CASSTQMQETQYF
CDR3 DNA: TGTGCCAGTAGTACGCAGATGCAAGAGACCCAGTACTTC

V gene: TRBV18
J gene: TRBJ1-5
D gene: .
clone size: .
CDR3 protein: CASSPGRTVRESQPQHF
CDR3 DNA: TGTGCCAGCTCACCTGGCAGGACAGTTCGAGAAAGTCAGCCCCAGCATTTT

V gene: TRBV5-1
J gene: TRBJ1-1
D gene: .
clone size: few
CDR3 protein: CASSLMADTEAFF
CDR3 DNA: TGCGCCAGCAGCTTAATGGCGGACACTGAAGCTTTCTTT

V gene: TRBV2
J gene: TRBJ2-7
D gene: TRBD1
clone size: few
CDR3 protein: CASSVDRGAFEQYF
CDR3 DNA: TGTGCCAGCAGCGTCGACAGGGGGGCCTTCGAGCAGTACTTC

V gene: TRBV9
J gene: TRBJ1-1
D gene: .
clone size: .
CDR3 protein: CASSTQAGDTEAFF
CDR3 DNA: TGTGCCAGCAGCACTCAGGCGGGCGACACTGAAGCTTTCTTT

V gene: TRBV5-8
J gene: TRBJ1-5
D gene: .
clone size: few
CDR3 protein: CASSLGHSSVSNQPQHF
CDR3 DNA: TGTGCCAGCAGCCTCGGACATTCCTCCGTTAGCAATCAGCCCCAGCATTTT

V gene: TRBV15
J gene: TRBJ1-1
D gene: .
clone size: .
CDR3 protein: CATSRERTAPTEAFF
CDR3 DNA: TGTGCCACCAGCAGAGAGCGGACAGCACCCACTGAAGCTTTCTTT

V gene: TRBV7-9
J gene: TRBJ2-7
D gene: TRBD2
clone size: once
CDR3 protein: CASSSRTSGRISYEQYF
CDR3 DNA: TGTGCCAGCAGCTCCCGGACTAGCGGGAGGATTTCCTACGAGCAGTACTTC

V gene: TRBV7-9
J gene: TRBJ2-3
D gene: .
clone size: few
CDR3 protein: CASSLSGTDTQYF
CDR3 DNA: TGTGCCAGCAGCTTATCAGGGACAGATACGCAGTATTTT

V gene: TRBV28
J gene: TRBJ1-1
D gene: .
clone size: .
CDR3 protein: CASSPHGQTFFEAFF
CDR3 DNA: TGTGCCAGCAGTCCACACGGACAGACCTTCTTTGAAGCTTTCTTT

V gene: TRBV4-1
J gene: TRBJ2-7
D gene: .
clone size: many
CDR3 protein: CASSQGQTAWSYEQYF
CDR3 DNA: TGCGCCAGCAGCCAAGGCCAGACAGCATGGTCTTACGAGCAGTACTTC

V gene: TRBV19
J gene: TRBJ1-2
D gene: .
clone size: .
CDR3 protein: CASSIVSGANYGYTF
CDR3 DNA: TGTGCCAGTAGTATTGTTTCAGGGGCGAACTATGGCTACACCTTC

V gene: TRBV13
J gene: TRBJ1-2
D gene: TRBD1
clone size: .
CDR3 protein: CASSLDGQARGYGYTF
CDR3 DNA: TGTGCCAGCAGCTTAGACGGACAGGCCCGGGGCTATGGCTACACCTTC

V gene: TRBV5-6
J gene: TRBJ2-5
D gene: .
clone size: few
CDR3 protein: CASSLDRTQETQYF
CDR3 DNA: TGTGCCAGCAGCTTGGACAGGACCCAAGAGACCCAGTACTTC

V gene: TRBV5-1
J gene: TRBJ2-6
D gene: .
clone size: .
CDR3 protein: CASSLEGFGANVLTF
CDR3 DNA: TGCGCCAGCAGCTTGGAGGGGTTCGGGGCCAACGTCCTGACTTTC

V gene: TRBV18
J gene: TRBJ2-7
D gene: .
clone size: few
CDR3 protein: CASSAARAGASSYEQYF
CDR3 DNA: TGTGCCAGCTCAGCCGCCCGGGCAGGGGCGAGCTCCTACGAGCAGTACTTC

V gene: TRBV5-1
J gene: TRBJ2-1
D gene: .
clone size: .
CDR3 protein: CASSGGLYNEQFF
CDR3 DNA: TGCGCCAGCAGCGGGGGCCTTTACAATGAGCAGTTCTTC

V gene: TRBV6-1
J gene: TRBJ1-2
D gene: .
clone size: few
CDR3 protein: CASSVEGANYGYTF
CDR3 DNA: TGTGCCAGCAGTGTTGAAGGGGCCAACTATGGCTACACCTTC

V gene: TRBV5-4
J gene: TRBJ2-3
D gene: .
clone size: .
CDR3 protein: CASSLDREDTQYF
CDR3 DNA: TGTGCCAGCAGCTTGGACAGGGAAGATACGCAGTATTTT

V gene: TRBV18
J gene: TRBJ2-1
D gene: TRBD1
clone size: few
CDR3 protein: CASSRTGGYNEQFF
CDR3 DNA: TGTGCCAGCTCAAGGACAGGCGGCTACAATGAGCAGTTCTTC

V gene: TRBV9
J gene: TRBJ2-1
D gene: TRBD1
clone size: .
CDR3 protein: CASSVAGFRDRAYNEQFF
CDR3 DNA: TGTGCCAGCAGCGTAGCAGGGTTCCGGGACAGGGCCTACAATGAGCAGTTCTTC

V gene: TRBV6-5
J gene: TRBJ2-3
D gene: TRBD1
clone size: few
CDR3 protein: CASSYSTGARTDTQYF
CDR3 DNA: TGTGCCAGCAGTTACTCTACAGGGGCGAGGACAGATACGCAGTATTTT

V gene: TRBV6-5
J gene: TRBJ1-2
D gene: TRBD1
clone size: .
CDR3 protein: CASSYLRTGGRYGYTF
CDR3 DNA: TGTGCCAGCAGTTACTTACGGACAGGGGGACGGTATGGCTACACCTTC

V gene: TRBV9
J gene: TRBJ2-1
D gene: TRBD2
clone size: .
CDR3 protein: CASTSGGAYEQFF
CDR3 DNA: TGTGCCAGCACTAGCGGGGGGGCCTATGAGCAGTTCTTC

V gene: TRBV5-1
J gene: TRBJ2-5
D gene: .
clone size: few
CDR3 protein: CASSLAEVTSLQKTQYF
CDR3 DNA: TGCGCCAGCAGCTTGGCCGAGGTCACTAGCCTTCAGAAGACCCAGTACTTC

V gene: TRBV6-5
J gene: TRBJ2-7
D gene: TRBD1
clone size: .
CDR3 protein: CASSTPGQGYEQYF
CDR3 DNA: TGTGCCAGCAGTACGCCGGGACAGGGCTACGAGCAGTACTTC

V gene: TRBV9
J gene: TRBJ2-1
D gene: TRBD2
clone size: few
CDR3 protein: CASSVSSGSSNEQFF
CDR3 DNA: TGTGCCAGCAGCGTCAGTAGCGGGAGCAGCAATGAGCAGTTCTTC

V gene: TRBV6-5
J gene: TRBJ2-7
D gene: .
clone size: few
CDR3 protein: CASSWQGGEQYF
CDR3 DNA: TGTGCCAGCAGCTGGCAGGGGGGCGAGCAGTACTTC

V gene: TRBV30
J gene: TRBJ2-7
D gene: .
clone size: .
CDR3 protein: CAWSVRGNEQYF
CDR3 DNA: TGTGCCTGGAGTGTACGAGGGAATGAGCAGTACTTC

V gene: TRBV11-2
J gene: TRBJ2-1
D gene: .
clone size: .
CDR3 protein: CASSLDSAGYNEQFF
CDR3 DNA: TGTGCCAGCAGCTTAGATTCGGCAGGGTACAATGAGCAGTTCTTC

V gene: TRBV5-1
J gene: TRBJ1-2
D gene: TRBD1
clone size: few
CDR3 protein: CASSRDRVPGGYTF
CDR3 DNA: TGCGCCAGCAGCCGGGACAGGGTTCCTGGTGGCTACACCTTC

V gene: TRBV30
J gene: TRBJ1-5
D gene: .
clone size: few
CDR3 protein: CAWSVRREEPQHF
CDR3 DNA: TGTGCCTGGAGTGTACGGAGGGAGGAGCCCCAGCATTTT

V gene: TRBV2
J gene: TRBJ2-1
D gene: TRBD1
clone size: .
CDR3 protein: CASSETGGAYNEQFF
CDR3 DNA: TGTGCCAGCAGTGAGACAGGGGGCGCCTACAATGAGCAGTTCTTC

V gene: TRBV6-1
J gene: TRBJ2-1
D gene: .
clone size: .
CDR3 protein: CASFSERKQFF
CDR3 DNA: TGTGCCAGCTTTTCTGAGAGAAAGCAGTTCTTC

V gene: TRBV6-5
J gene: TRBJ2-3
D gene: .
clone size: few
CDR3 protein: CASRSQGQDTQYF
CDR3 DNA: TGTGCCAGCAGATCCCAGGGGCAAGATACGCAGTATTTT

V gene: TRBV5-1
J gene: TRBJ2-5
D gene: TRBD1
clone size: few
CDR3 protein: CASRRSPQRGGVGETQYF
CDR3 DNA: TGCGCCAGCAGAAGGTCCCCACAAAGAGGGGGCGTCGGAGAGACCCAGTACTTC

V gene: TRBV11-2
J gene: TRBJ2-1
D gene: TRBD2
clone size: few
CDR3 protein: CASSILAGGLWDEQFF
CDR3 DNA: TGTGCCAGCAGCATACTAGCGGGGGGGCTCTGGGATGAGCAGTTCTTC

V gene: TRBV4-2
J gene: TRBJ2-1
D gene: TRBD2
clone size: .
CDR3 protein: CASSPIPSGGIYNEQFF
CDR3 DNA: TGTGCCAGCAGCCCGATACCCAGCGGGGGGATCTACAATGAGCAGTTCTTC

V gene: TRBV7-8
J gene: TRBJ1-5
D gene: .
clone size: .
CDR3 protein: CASSLAGRVGNQPQHF
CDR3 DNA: TGTGCCAGCAGCTTAGCGGGCAGGGTCGGCAATCAGCCCCAGCATTTT

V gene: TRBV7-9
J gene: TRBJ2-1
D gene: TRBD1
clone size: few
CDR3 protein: CASSPDRVNEQFF
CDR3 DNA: TGTGCCAGCAGTCCGGACAGGGTCAATGAGCAGTTCTTC

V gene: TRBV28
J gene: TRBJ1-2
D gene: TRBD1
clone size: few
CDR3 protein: CASADRGVGGYTF
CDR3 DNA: TGTGCCAGCGCCGACAGGGGGGTAGGTGGCTACACCTTC

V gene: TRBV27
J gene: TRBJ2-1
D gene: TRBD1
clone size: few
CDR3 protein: CASSLSRTGVNEQFF
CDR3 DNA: TGTGCCAGCAGTTTGTCCCGGACAGGGGTCAATGAGCAGTTCTTC

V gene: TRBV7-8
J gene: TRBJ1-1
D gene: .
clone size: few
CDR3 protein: CASSLTGSTNTEAFF
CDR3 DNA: TGTGCCAGCAGCTTAACAGGCTCAACGAACACTGAAGCTTTCTTT

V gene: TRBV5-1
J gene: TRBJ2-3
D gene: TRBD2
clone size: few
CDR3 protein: CASSLEGGRTGDTQYF
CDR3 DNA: TGCGCCAGCAGCTTGGAGGGCGGGAGGACCGGAGATACGCAGTATTTT

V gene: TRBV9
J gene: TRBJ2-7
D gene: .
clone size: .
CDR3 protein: CASSSPGRMVYEQYF
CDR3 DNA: TGTGCCAGCAGCTCGCCAGGGAGGATGGTTTACGAGCAGTACTTC

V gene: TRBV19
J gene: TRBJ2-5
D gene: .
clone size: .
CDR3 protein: CASSMKGAQETQYF
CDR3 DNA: TGTGCCAGTAGTATGAAAGGGGCCCAAGAGACCCAGTACTTC

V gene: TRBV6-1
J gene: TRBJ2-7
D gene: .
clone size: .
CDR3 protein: CASSPQQGYEQYF
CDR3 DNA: TGTGCCAGCAGTCCCCAACAGGGCTACGAGCAGTACTTC

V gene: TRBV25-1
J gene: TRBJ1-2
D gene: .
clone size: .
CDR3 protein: CASSGEFAAADGYGYTF
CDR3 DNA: TGTGCCAGCAGTGGAGAGTTTGCAGCGGCAGATGGCTATGGCTACACCTTC